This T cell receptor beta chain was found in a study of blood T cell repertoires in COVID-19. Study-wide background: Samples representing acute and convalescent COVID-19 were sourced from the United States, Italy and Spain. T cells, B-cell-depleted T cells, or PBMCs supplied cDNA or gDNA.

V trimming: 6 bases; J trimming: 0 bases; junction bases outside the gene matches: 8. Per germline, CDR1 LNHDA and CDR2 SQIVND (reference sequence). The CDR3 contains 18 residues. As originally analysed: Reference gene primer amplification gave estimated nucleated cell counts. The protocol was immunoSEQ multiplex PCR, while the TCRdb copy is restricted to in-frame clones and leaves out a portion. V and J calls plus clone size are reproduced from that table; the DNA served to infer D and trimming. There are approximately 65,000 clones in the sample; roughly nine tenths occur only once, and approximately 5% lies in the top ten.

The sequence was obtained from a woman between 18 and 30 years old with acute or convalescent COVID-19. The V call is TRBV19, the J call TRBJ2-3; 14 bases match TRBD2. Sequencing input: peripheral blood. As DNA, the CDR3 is TGTGCCAGTAGCCTACGACTAGCGGGAGGGCCGAGCACAGATACGCAGTATTTT. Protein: CASSLRLAGGPSTDTQYF.